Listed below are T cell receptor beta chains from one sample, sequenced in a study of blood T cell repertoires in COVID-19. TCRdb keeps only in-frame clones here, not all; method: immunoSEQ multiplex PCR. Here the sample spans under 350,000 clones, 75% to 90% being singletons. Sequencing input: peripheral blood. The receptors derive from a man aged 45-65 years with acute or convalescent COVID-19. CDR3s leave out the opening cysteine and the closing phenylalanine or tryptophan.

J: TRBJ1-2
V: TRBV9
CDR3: ASSPQGEGGYT

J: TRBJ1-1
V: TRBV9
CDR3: ASSVEAGMNTEAF

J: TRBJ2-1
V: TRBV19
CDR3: ASSITRRQGAYNEQF

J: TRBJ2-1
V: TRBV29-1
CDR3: SVQDRLRYNEQF

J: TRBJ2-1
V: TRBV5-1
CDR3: ASSLGGGAAYNEQF

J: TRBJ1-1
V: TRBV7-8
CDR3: ASIPTGGTEAF

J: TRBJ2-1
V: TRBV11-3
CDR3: ASSFLAGSYNEQF

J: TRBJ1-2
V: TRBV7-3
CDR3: ASRPSYGYT

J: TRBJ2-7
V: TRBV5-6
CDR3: ASSLDRGAYEQY

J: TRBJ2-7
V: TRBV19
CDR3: ARVPRDRGSYEQY

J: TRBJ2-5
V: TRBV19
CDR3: ASSSRVRETQY

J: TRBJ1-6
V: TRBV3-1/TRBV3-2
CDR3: ASSQTGTGNFPLH

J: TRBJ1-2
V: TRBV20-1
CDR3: SASTSVRRGGAGYGYT

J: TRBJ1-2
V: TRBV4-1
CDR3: ASSQVYSDGYT

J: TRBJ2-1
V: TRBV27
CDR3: ASSPSQGVKVNEQF

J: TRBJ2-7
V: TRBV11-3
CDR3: ASSLGGSISYEQY

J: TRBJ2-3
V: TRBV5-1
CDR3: ASSLGLVTDTQY

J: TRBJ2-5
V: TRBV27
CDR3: ASSHRAPQETQY

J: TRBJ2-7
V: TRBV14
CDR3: ASSQVASYEQY

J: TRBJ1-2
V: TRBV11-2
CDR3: ASSSQGLFYGYT

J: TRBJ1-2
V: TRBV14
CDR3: ASSDRNPNYGYT

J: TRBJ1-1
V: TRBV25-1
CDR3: ASMAGNTEAF

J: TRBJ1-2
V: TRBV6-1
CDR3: ASSEGYSYGYT

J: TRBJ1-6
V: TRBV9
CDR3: ASGRRAGGANSPLH

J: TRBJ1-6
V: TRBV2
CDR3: ASEQDNSPLH

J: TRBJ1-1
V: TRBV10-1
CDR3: ASSEIRGTEAF

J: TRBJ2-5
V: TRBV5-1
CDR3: ASSLESSGEETQY

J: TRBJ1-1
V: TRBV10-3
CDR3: AISESGTGGTEAF

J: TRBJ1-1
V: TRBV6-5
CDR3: ASSSQDRSGTEAF

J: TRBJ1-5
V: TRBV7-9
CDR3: ASRPGQGNQPQH

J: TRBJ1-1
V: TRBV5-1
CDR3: ASSLETAVNTEAF

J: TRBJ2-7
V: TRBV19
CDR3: ASSPLGLYEQY